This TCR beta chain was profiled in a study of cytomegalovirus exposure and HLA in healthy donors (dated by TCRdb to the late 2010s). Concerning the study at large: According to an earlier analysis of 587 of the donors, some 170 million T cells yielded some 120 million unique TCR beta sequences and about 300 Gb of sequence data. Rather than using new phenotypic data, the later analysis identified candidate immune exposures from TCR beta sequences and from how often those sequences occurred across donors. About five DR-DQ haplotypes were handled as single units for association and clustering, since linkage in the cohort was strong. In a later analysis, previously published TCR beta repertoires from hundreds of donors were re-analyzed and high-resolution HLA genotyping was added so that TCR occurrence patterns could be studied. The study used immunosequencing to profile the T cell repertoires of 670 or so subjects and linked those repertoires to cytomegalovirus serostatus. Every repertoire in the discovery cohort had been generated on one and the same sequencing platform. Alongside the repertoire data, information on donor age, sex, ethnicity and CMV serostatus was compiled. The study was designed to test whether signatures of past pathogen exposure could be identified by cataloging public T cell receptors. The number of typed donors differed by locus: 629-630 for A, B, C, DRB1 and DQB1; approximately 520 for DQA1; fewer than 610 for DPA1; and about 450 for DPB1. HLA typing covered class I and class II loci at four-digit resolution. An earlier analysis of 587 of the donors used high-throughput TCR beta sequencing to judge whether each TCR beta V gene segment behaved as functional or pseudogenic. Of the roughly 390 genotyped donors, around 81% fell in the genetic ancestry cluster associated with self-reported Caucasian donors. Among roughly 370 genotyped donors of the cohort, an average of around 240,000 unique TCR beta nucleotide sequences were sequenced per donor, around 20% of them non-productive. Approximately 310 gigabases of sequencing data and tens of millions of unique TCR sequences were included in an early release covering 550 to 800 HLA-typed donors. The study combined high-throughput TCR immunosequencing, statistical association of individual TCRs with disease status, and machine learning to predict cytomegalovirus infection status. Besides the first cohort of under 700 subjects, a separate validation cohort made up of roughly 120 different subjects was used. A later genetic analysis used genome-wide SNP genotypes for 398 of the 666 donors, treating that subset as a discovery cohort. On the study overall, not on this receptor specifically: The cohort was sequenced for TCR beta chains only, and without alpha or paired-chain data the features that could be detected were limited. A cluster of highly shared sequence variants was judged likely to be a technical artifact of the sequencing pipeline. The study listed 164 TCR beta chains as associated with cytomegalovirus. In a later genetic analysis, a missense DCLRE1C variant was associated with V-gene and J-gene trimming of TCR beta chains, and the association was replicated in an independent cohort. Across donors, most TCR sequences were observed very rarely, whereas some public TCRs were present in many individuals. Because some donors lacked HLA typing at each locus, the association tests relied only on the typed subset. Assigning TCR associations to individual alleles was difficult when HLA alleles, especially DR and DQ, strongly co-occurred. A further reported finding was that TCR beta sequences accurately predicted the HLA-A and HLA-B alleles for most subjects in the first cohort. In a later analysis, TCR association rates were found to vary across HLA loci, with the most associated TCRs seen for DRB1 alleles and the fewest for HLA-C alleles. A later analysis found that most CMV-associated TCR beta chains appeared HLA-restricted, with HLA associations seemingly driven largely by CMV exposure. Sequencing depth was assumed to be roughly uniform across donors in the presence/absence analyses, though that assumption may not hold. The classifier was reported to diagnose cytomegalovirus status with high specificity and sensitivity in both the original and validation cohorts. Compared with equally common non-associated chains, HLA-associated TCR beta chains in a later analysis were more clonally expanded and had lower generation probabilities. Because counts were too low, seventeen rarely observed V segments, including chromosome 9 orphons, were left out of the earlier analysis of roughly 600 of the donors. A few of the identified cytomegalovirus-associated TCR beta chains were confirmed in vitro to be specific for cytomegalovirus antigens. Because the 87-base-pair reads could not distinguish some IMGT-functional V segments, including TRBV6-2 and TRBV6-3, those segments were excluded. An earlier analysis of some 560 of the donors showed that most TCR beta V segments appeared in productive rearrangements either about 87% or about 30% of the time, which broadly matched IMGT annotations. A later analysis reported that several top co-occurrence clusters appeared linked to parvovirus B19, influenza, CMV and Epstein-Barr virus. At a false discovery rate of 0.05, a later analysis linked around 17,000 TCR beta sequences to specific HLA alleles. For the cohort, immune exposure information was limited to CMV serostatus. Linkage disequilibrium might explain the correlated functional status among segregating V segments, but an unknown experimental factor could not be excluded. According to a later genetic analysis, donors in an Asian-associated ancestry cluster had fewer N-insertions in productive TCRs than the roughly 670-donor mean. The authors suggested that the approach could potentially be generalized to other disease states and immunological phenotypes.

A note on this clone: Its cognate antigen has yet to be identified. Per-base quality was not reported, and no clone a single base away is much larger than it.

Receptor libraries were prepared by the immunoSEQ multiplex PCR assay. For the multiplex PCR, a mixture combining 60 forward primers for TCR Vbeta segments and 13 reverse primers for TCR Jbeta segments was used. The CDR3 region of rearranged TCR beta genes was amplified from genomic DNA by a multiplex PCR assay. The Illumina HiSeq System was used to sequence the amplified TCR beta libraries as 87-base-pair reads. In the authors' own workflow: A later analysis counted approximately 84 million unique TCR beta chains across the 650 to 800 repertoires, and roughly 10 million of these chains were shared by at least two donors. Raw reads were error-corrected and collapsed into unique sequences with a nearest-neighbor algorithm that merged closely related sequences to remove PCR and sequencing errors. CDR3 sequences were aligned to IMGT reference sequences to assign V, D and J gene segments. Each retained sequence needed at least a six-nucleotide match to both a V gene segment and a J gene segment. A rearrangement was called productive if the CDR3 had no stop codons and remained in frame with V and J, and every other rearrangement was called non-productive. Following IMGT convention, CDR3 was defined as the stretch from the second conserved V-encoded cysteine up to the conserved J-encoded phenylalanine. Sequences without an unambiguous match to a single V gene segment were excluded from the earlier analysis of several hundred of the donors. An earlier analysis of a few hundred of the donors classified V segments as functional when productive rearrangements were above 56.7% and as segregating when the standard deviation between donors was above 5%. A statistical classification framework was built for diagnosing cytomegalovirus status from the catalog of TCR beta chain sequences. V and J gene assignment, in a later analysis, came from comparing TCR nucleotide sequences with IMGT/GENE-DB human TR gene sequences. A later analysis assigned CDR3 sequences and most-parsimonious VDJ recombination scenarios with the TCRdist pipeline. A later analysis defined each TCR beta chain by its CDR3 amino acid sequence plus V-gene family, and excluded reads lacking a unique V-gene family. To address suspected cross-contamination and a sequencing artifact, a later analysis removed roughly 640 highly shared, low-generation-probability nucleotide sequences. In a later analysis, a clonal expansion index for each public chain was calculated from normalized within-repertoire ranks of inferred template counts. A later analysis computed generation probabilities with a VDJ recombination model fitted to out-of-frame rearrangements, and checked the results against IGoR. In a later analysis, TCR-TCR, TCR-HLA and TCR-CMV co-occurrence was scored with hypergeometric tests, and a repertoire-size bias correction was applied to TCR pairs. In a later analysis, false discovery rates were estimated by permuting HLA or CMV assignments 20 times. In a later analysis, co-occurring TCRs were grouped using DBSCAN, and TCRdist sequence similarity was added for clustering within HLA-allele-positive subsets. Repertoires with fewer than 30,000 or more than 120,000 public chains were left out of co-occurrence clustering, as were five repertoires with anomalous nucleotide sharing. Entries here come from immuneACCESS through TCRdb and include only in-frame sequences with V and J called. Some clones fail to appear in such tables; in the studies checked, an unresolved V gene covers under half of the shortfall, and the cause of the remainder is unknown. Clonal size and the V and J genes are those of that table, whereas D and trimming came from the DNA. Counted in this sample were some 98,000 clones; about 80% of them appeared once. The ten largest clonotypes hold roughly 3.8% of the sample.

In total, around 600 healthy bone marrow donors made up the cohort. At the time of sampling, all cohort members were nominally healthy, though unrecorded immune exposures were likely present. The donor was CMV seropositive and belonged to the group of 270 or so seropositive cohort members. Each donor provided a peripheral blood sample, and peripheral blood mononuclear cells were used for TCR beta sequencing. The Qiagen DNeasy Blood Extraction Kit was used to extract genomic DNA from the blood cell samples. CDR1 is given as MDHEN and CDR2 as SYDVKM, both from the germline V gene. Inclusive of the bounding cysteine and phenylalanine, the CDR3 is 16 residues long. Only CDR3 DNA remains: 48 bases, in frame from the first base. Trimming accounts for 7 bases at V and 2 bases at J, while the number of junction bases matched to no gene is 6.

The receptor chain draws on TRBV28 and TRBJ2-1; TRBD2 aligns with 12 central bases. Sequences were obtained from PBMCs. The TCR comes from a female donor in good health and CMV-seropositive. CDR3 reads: CASTFGLAGPYNEQFF. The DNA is TGTGCCAGCACCTTCGGACTAGCGGGGCCCTACAATGAGCAGTTCTTC.